This TCR gamma chain originates from a study of Vδ1+ human thymocytes listed by TCRdb under 2018. Some background on the complete study: The study characterised mRNA-level TRG and TRD CDR3 repertoires of highly purified Vdelta1+ thymocytes from young children as a data resource. Earlier work had validated the multiplex-based CDR3 amplicon strategy against 5'RACE-based methods for generating CDR3 amplicons.

As encoded in the germline V gene, CDR1 is EGSNGY while CDR2 is YDSYNSKV. The germline V end is reduced by 5 bases and the J end by 6 bases; junction bases left unmatched: 4. The CDR3 sequence holds 11 residues, the cysteine and phenylalanine included. Only the CDR3 region is kept as DNA, spanning 33 bases read in frame from base 1. Overall study outcomes, separate from this receptor: The authors advised highly purified populations and single-cell validation, since unexpected Vdelta2 sequences could cause misinterpretation of bulk repertoire data. Around 22% of thymic TRD sequences were found to be Vdelta2 (and few were Vdelta3) despite high sort purity, in contrast to peripheral blood Vdelta1+ controls. Because no clustering by age or sex was observed, donors were not stratified by these variables in the analyses. Many TRG clonotypes were shared between donors (up to about 6.9x10^3), whereas TRD repertoires were essentially private (max about 120 shared). Thymic TRG and TRD repertoires appeared highly polyclonal with Gaussian CDR3 length distributions, unlike oligoclonal peripheral blood repertoires.

Remarks on this clone: This clone's antigen is unknown. Base quality data are lacking; no much larger clone is found one base away.

Thymic samples were depleted of alphabeta T cells, then CD3+ TCRVdelta1+ TCRVdelta2- thymocytes were FACS-sorted. Sorted Vdelta1+ thymocyte purity ranged from roughly 96% to 99.6%. The thymic specimens were obtained from 7 to 9 paediatric patients, aged roughly 5 days to 17 months, who were having corrective cardiac surgery. Thymic tissue was dispersed and mononuclear cells isolated on a Histopaque-1077 density gradient. For staining, the antibodies used were anti-TCRVdelta1 clone TS8.2, anti-TCRVdelta2 clone B6, anti-CD3 clone HIT3a and anti-TCRalphabeta clone IP26. RNA extraction was carried out with the RNeasy mini kit, and reverse transcription was then done using Superscript III. To generate the CDR3 amplicons, a multiplex PCR was run using pooled V-gene forward primers together with a constant-region reverse primer that carried Illumina adaptor overhangs. After gel purification, amplicons were indexed with Nextera index primers over roughly 8 extra PCR cycles and were then purified with AMPure XP beads. Sequencing of the libraries was done on an Illumina MiSeq using paired-end 250 bp reads, dual indexing and an approximately 22% PhiX spike-in. In the original analysis: FastQC was used to quality check the reads, while ea-utils fastq-join merged the TRG read pairs. Annotation of sequences was performed with IMGT/HighV-QUEST, only productive sequences with unambiguous V-gene assignment were retained, and clonotypes were defined by identical CDR3 sequence. VDJtools 1.1.1, tcR 2.2.3, Treemap and vegan Shannon diversity in R 3.4.4 were used for downstream analysis. TCRdb called clones anew from the public reads via CATT; matching DNA rows were later pooled. V and J calls and clone size were set by TCRdb, not the authors. This sample lists some 9,000 gamma-chain clones; 45% to 65% were detected once. The ten largest clones capture around 1.5% of the sample.

This chain is built from TRGV2 and TRGJ1 or TRGJ2. Here the J gene came from matching the DNA to germline, since TCRdb omits it. This receptor was obtained from a girl under three years old who had congenital heart surgery. Sequences were obtained from Vdelta1+ gamma-delta thymocytes from the thymus. The cell subset or site label here, explained by the study, means: FACS-sorted CD3+ TCRalphabeta- TCRVdelta1+ TCRVdelta2- thymocytes. The DNA is TGTGCCACCTGGGCGTCTTATAAGAAACTCTTT. It translates as CATWASYKKLF.